The 32 T cell receptor beta chains listed next were all sequenced from one sample in a study of circulating and synovial CD4+ cells in juvenile arthritis. Here immunoSEQ multiplex PCR was the method, and the copy in TCRdb shows in-frame clones only, minus some. This table has some 1,600 clones, around 96% appearing once. Sequencing was carried out using CD4+ T cells from synovial fluid. These receptors all come from a human donor with juvenile idiopathic arthritis.

This chain's CDR3 is CAISEGLTGANVLTF. Here the CDR3 DNA reads TGTGCCATCAGTGAGGGGCTAACGGGGGCCAACGTCCTGACTTTC. The chain joins TRBV10-3 to TRBJ2-6, with no clear D. Germline CDR1 is ENHRY and CDR2 is SYGVKD. V dropped 2 bases and J dropped 4 bases, with 9 bases sitting between them. This CDR3 spans 15 amino acids.

The chain couples TRBV5-6 to TRBJ1-5; D gene unclear. This CDR3 region has 15 residues. V lost 0 bases and J lost 4, with 11 bases in between. Germline loops: CDR1 SGHDT, CDR2 YYEEEE. CDR3 sequence reads: CASSLGSFRNQPQHF. For the CDR3, the DNA is TGTGCCAGCAGCTTGGGGTCGTTCAGAAATCAGCCCCAGCATTTT.

The chain uses TRBV7-8 and TRBJ1-1, with TRBD1 matching 8 bases. This CDR3 contains 16 residues. The germline gives CDR1 SGHVS, CDR2 FQNEAQ. Trimming took 2 bases from V and 9 from J; bases not matched to a gene: 14. The CDR3 is CASSLSYRDQGAKAFF. The CDR3 nucleotides read TGTGCCAGCAGCTTATCGTACCGAGACCAGGGGGCGAAAGCTTTCTTT.

This clone came up once. The chain combines TRBV5-1 with TRBJ1-3, with D tentatively TRBD1 (5 bases). CDR1 and CDR2 (germline): SGHRS, YFSETQ. The CDR3 is 17 amino acids. Trimming shortened V by 0 bases and J by 0 bases, and 13 bases separated the two germline ends. CDR3 DNA: TGCGCCAGCAGCTTGGTATCCACGGGACTCTCTGGAAACACCATATATTTT. This codes for CASSLVSTGLSGNTIYF.

V usage is TRBV5-1 and J usage is TRBJ2-7; 7 bases are a match to TRBD2. This CDR3 contains 15 residues. CDR1 SGHRS and CDR2 YFSETQ come from the germline V gene. The trim removed 7 bases at V and 0 bases at J, leaving 10 bases unmatched. CDR3 sequence reads: CASGAWEGFSYEQYF. The CDR3 coding sequence is TGCGCCAGCGGAGCATGGGAGGGTTTCTCCTACGAGCAGTACTTC.

The rearrangement joins TRBV2 to TRBJ2-3; 13 bases agree with TRBD2. This CDR3 is built from 18 residues. V lost 4 bases, J lost 4 bases, and 11 bases stayed unmatched. Germline assignment: CDR1 SNHLY and CDR2 FYNNEI. The DNA for the CDR3 is TGTGCCAGCAGTGGGGGACTAGCGGGAAGTCTAAGGGCAGATACGCAGTATTTT. Translated: CASSGGLAGSLRADTQYF.

The rearrangement joins TRBV5-4 to TRBJ2-7; TRBD2 matches 8 bases. The CDR3 is 16 residues long. The germline gives CDR1 SGHNT, CDR2 YYREEE (reference sequence). With V trimmed by 1 base and J by 2 bases, 8 bases remained unmatched. The CDR3 coding sequence is TGTGCCAGCAGCTTGAAGGCGGGAGGCGTCACCTACGAGCAGTACTTC. Its translation is CASSLKAGGVTYEQYF.

The rearrangement links TRBV18 to TRBJ1-2; D unresolved. CDR3 length: 13 residues. Germline loops: CDR1 KGHSH, CDR2 LQKENI. Trimming pared 3 bases from V and 4 bases from J, leaving 9 bases between. As DNA, the CDR3 is TGTGCCAGCTCACCGGGCAGCCTCTATGGCTACACCTTC. Translation gives CASSPGSLYGYTF. Based on the CDR3 plus reference TRBV18 and TRBJ1-2, the full variable domain is NAGVMQNPRHLVRRRGQEARLRCSPMKGHSHVYWYRQLPEEGLKFMVYLQKENIIDESGMPKERFSAEFPKEGPSILRIQQVVRGDSAAYFCASSPGSLYGYTFGSGTRLTVV.

This clone was seen once. The CDR3: CASSHYLDEANEQFF. CDR3 DNA: TGCGCCAGCAGTCACTATCTCGACGAGGCCAATGAGCAGTTCTTC. The chain is built from TRBV10-1 and TRBJ2-1; no definite D call. V was cut by 5 bases and J by 6 bases, with 17 bases left in between. This CDR3 comprises 15 residues. Germline values: CDR1 WNHNN, CDR2 SYGVQD (reference sequence).

The chain combines TRBV6-4 with TRBJ1-2; D may be TRBD1 (6 bases). The V gene's germline CDR1 is MRHNA and CDR2 SNTAGT. V lost 3 bases, J lost 8 bases, and 16 bases lay in between. The CDR3 runs to 14 residues. CDR3 coding DNA: TGTGCCAGCAGTGAAAGCTTCAGGGACACGGGCTACACCTTC. It specifies CASSESFRDTGYTF.

In this sample, this clone turned up a few times. The chain recombines TRBV7-2 with TRBJ1-1; 9 positions agree with TRBD1. Germline assignment: CDR1 SGHTA and CDR2 FQGNSA. Unmatched junction bases numbered 8, after V lost 4 bases and J lost 5 bases. This CDR3 comprises 15 residues. The chain's CDR3 is CASSWRQGGETEAFF. CDR3 DNA sequence: TGTGCCAGCAGCTGGAGACAGGGGGGAGAAACTGAAGCTTTCTTT.

The gene calls are TRBV9 and TRBJ2-2; 8 nucleotides line up with TRBD2. Per the germline V gene, CDR1 is SGDLS and CDR2 is YYNGEE. V lost 0 bases to trimming and J lost 2 bases; unmatched junction nucleotides: 6. This CDR3 comprises 17 residues. For the CDR3, the DNA is TGTGCCAGCAGCGTAGCTCCGGGGGGGCCCAACACCGGGGAGCTGTTTTTT. It yields the protein CASSVAPGGPNTGELFF.

The genes are TRBV10-3 and TRBJ2-2; perhaps TRBD2 as D (8 bases). Germline V CDR1 and CDR2: ENHRY, SYGVKD. The CDR3 runs to 18 residues. Trimming pared 4 bases from V and 2 bases from J, leaving 20 bases between. The CDR3 bases are TGTGCCATCAGTGGGGTACTCGGGAGGGGGCTTAACACCGGGGAGCTGTTTTTT. It yields the protein CAISGVLGRGLNTGELFF.

This chain connects TRBV27 to TRBJ2-5; 13 bases match TRBD2. Germline-derived CDR1 and CDR2 are MNHEY and SMNVEV (reference sequence). The CDR3 contains 17 residues. Losses at the gene ends were 5 bases for V and 4 bases for J; bases not matched to a gene: 10. The CDR3 region has the DNA TGTGCCAGCAGTCTTGGACTAGCGGGAGCGGGGGGAGAGACCCAGTACTTC. This encodes CASSLGLAGAGGETQYF.

This clone occurred once. The gene calls are TRBV19 and TRBJ2-1; 9 bases are shared with TRBD2. After removal of 9 bases from V and 4 bases from J, the junction contained 7 bases not matched to a gene. Germline V CDR1 and CDR2: LNHDA, SQIVND (reference sequence). The CDR3 totals 14 residues. The CDR3 DNA follows: TGTGCCAGAGACACTAGCGGGCAGTACAATGAGCAGTTCTTC. This translates into CARDTSGQYNEQFF.

The V gene is TRBV7-2, the J gene TRBJ2-7, with 9 nucleotides matching TRBD2. The CDR3 is 17 residues long. Germline V gene sequence: CDR1 SGHTA, CDR2 FQGNSA. V was clipped by 1 base and J by 5 bases; unmatched bases: 12. The CDR3 DNA sequence: TGTGCCAGCAGCTTAGTTGGGTTTGGGCTAGCGGGGAACGAGCAGTACTTC. Amino acid sequence: CASSLVGFGLAGNEQYF. Full variable domain (outside the CDR3, taken from reference TRBV7-2 and TRBJ2-7): GAGVSQSPSNKVTEKGKDVELRCDPISGHTALYWYRQSLGQGLEFLIYFQGNSAPDKSGLPSDRFSAERTGGSVSTLTIQRTQQEDSAVYLCASSLVGFGLAGNEQYFGPGTRLTVT.

The chain is built from TRBV9 and TRBJ1-6; 11 positions agree with TRBD1. V was clipped by 2 bases and J by 9 bases; unmatched bases: 4. The germline V gene encodes CDR1 SGDLS and CDR2 YYNGEE. This CDR3 is built from 15 residues. CDR3 nucleotide sequence: TGTGCCAGCAGCGTGGGGACAGGGGGTACTTCACCCCTCCACTTT. This translates into CASSVGTGGTSPLHF.

CDR3 sequence: CASSNTGGTSEAFF. CDR3 DNA: TGTGCCAGCAGTAACACAGGAGGGACGTCTGAAGCTTTCTTT. The chain carries TRBV28 and TRBJ1-1, with a possible D match to TRBD1 (5 bases). This CDR3 region has 14 residues. The ends were cut back, 5 bases at V and 6 bases at J, with 16 bases in the middle. Germline V gene data show CDR1 as MDHEN and CDR2 as SYDVKM. The full variable domain, with the rest looked up from reference TRBV28 and TRBJ1-1, is DVKVTQSSRYLVKRTGEKVFLECVQDMDHENMFWYRQDPGLGLRLIYFSYDVKMKEKGDIPEGYSVSREKKERFSLILESASTNQTSMYLCASSNTGGTSEAFFGQGTRLTVV.

V and J are TRBV11-2 and TRBJ2-3; TRBD1 might be the D (6 bases). Germline lookup yields CDR1 SGHAT and CDR2 FQNNGV. The CDR3 has 16 amino acids. Trimming took off 3 bases at V and 0 bases at J, with 13 bases between the two ends. The CDR3 nucleotides read TGTGCCAGCAGCTTGGGGGCGCTCTCTAGCACAGATACGCAGTATTTT. It is translated as CASSLGALSSTDTQYF.

This sequence joins TRBV5-4 and TRBJ1-3; D gene uncertain. The V end was cut by 0 bases, the J end by 0 bases, with 10 bases between. This CDR3 has 16 amino acids. CDR1 and CDR2 from the germline V gene are SGHNT and YYREEE (reference sequence). The DNA of the CDR3 is TGTGCCAGCAGCTTGGGCGGCGGAAGCTCTGGAAACACCATATATTTT. Translating it yields CASSLGGGSSGNTIYF.

V and J are TRBV29-1 and TRBJ2-7; D may be TRBD1 (5 bases). The germline V gene encodes CDR1 SQVTM and CDR2 ANQGSEA. The CDR3 covers 11 residues. The CDR3 DNA reads as TGCGGGGCACTTAGTGGGCACGAGCAGTACTTC. Protein product: CGALSGHEQYF.

This chain connects TRBV5-6 to TRBJ2-5, with TRBD2 identical over 9 bases. CDR3 length equals 17 residues. Trimming at V came to 3 bases and at J to 5 bases, leaving 14 bases not matched to a gene. Germline V gene lookup returns CDR1 SGHDT and CDR2 YYEEEE. CDR3 loop: CASSSVVGSGSFETQYF. The CDR3 DNA reads TGTGCCAGCAGCTCGGTTGTGGGTAGCGGGAGTTTTGAGACCCAGTACTTC.

The chain carries TRBV6-1 and TRBJ2-3; 10 nucleotides align to TRBD2. This CDR3 region has 18 residues. Germline trimming cut 4 bases from V and 1 base from J; bases unmatched to any gene: 11. In germline, CDR1 is MNHNS, CDR2 SASEGT. In nucleotides, the CDR3 is TGTGCCAGCAGTGGAGTATGGGGGACTAGCGACGGCACAGATACGCAGTATTTT. Protein sequence: CASSGVWGTSDGTDTQYF.

V gene TRBV27 combines with J gene TRBJ2-7; no clear D. CDR1 and CDR2 (germline): MNHEY, SMNVEV (reference sequence). The CDR3 totals 10 residues. Trimming pared 8 bases from V and 4 bases from J, leaving 6 bases between. The CDR3 nucleotides are TGTGCCAGCGGCCTTTACGAGCAGTACTTC. Encoded protein: CASGLYEQYF.

The chain combines TRBV7-6 with TRBJ2-7; 7 nucleotides line up with TRBD2. This CDR3 contains 16 residues. Germline-derived CDR1 and CDR2 are SGHVS and FNYEAQ. The junction had 15 bases not matched to a gene; V was cut back by 4 bases and J by 6 bases. The CDR3 DNA reads TGTGCCAGCAGCTGGAAGCGGGGACTCCAGGTGGTCGAGCAGTACTTC. Translating it yields CASSWKRGLQVVEQYF.

The CDR3 here is CASSLLDGQRTDTQYF. In nucleotides, the CDR3 is TGTGCCAGCTCACTCCTCGACGGACAGCGAACAGATACGCAGTATTTT. The chain links TRBV18 to TRBJ2-3; D might be TRBD1 (6 bases). The germline CDR1 and CDR2 sequences are KGHSH and LQKENI. Trimming removed 4 bases from V and 3 bases from J, with 17 bases in between. The CDR3 contains 16 residues.

The chain joins TRBV28 to TRBJ2-2; the D gene is possibly TRBD2 (5 bases). Germline V CDR1 and CDR2: MDHEN, SYDVKM. Deletions cut 4 bases from V and 5 bases from J, with 17 bases between. This CDR3 has 16 amino acids. The CDR3 loop reads CASSSLGTGFTGELFF. The CDR3 DNA reads TGTGCCAGCAGTTCCCTGGGAACGGGATTTACCGGGGAGCTGTTTTTT. The full variable domain, rest sourced from reference TRBV28 and TRBJ2-2, is DVKVTQSSRYLVKRTGEKVFLECVQDMDHENMFWYRQDPGLGLRLIYFSYDVKMKEKGDIPEGYSVSREKKERFSLILESASTNQTSMYLCASSSLGTGFTGELFFGEGSRLTVL.

The chain joins TRBV7-3 to TRBJ2-2; D uncertain. Per the germline V gene, CDR1 is SGHTA and CDR2 is FQGTGA. The CDR3 contains 14 residues. V was cut by 1 base and J by 8 bases, with 11 bases left in between. As DNA, the CDR3 is TGTGCCAGCAGCTTAATTCCATGGGCGGGGGAGCTGTTTTTT. Amino acids: CASSLIPWAGELFF.

The chain links TRBV5-4 to TRBJ2-7; 9 positions agree with TRBD2. V shed 1 base and J 0 bases; nucleotides not matched to a gene: 5. CDR3 size: 16 residues. The germline V gene has CDR1 SGHNT and CDR2 YYREEE (reference sequence). The CDR3 here is CASSLKAGGVSYEQYF. CDR3 nucleotide sequence: TGTGCCAGCAGCTTGAAAGCGGGAGGCGTCTCCTACGAGCAGTACTTC.

This clone came up once. This sequence joins TRBV2 and TRBJ2-7, with TRBD1 matching over 8 bases. This CDR3 region has 14 residues. Germline V gives CDR1 SNHLY, CDR2 FYNNEI. Trimming took 6 bases from V and 0 from J; bases not matched to a gene: 4. CDR3 amino acids: CASRRQGTSYEQYF. The DNA for the CDR3 is TGTGCCAGCAGAAGACAGGGGACCTCCTACGAGCAGTACTTC.

This clone was detected only once. The CDR3 DNA follows: TGTGCCAGCAGTCCCGGACAGGGGAGAGGGAACACTGAAGCTTTCTTT. It specifies CASSPGQGRGNTEAFF. V is TRBV27 and J is TRBJ1-1; 9 nucleotides match TRBD1. Germline V gene lookup returns CDR1 MNHEY and CDR2 SMNVEV (reference sequence). The length of the CDR3 is 16 residues. Unmatched junction bases numbered 8, after V lost 5 bases and J lost 1 base.

This clone was found once. This sequence joins TRBV27 and TRBJ1-5; 7 nucleotides match TRBD1. Germline loops: CDR1 MNHEY, CDR2 SMNVEV (reference sequence). V lost 4 bases to trimming and J lost 1 base; unmatched junction nucleotides: 4. There are 15 residues in the CDR3. The CDR3 region has the DNA TGTGCCAGCAGTTGGACAGGAGTAAGCAATCAGCCCCAGCATTTT. It specifies CASSWTGVSNQPQHF.